Listed below are T cell receptor beta chains from one sample, sequenced in a study of read filtering for tumor transcriptome and immune sequencing. TCRdb reanalysed the reads using MiXCR and keeps one entry per CDR3 protein. The table records around 65,000 distinct CDR3 sequences, under 20% of them present only once. Sequenced input: a population of CD138-negative cells sorted from bone marrow. The receptors were sampled from a donor at least 40 years old with multiple myeloma. Each CDR3 is given with its conserved first and last residue. Each record gives: J gene, V gene, D gene, clone size, CDR3 protein, CDR3 DNA. A D gene is named only where the DNA matches it firmly. Clone size is not always given. Where it is, it says once, few, many or a class for expanded clones.

TRBJ2-7,TRBV14,TRBD1,many,CASSQRPGQGHSYEQYF,TGTGCCAGCAGCCAGCGACCGGGACAGGGCCACTCCTACGAGCAGTACTTC
TRBJ2-1,TRBV7-3,NA,many,CASSLPNNEQFF,TGTGCCAGCAGCTTACCCAACAATGAGCAGTTCTTC
TRBJ2-2,TRBV12-3/TRBV12-4,TRBD1,NA,CASRLTGKNTGELFF,TGTGCCAGCAGGCTGACAGGGAAGAACACCGGGGAGCTGTTTTTT
TRBJ2-5,TRBV29-1,TRBD1,NA,CSVQGNGETQYF,TGCAGCGTACAGGGGAACGGAGAGACCCAGTACTTC
TRBJ1-1,TRBV12-3/TRBV12-4,NA,NA,CASRDRLVTEAFF,TGTGCCAGCAGAGACAGGCTTGTCACTGAAGCTTTCTTT
TRBJ1-5,TRBV20-1,NA,many,CSGSGESAQPQHF,TGCAGTGGGAGTGGGGAATCGGCTCAGCCCCAGCATTTT
TRBJ2-3,TRBV12-3/TRBV12-4,TRBD2,NA,CASSFLAGGTDTQYF,TGTGCCAGCAGTTTCTTAGCGGGCGGCACAGATACGCAGTATTTT
TRBJ2-3,TRBV4-2,TRBD2,many,CASSHPSAGLAGDTQYF,TGTGCCAGCAGCCACCCTTCGGCGGGACTAGCGGGGGATACGCAGTATTTT
TRBJ1-1,TRBV28,TRBD1,NA,CASSLWGAGGFTEAFF,TGTGCCAGCAGTTTATGGGGGGCAGGGGGCTTCACTGAAGCTTTCTTT
TRBJ2-7,TRBV20-1,TRBD2,NA,CSPRTSGSYEQYF,TGCAGTCCTCGGACTAGCGGGAGCTACGAGCAGTACTTC
TRBJ2-7,TRBV20-1,NA,many,CSAKDPAREQYF,TGCAGTGCTAAAGATCCCGCACGCGAGCAGTACTTC
TRBJ1-5,TRBV20-1,NA,many,CSARAEQNQPQHF,TGCAGTGCTAGAGCGGAGCAGAATCAGCCCCAGCATTTT
TRBJ2-7,TRBV5-1,TRBD1,few,CASSSGQGAGEQYF,TGCGCCAGCAGCTCCGGACAGGGGGCGGGTGAGCAGTACTTC
TRBJ2-7,TRBV29-1,NA,many,CSVEVGYEQYF,TGCAGCGTTGAAGTGGGTTACGAGCAGTACTTC
TRBJ2-3,TRBV5-1,NA,many,CASSPGLTTDTQYF,TGCGCCAGCAGTCCGGGCCTTACGACAGATACGCAGTATTTT
TRBJ2-1,TRBV27,TRBD2,many,CASSFRTSGTSGGPQFF,TGTGCCAGCAGTTTCCGAACCTCGGGGACTAGCGGGGGCCCCCAGTTCTTC
TRBJ1-2,TRBV11-2,NA,many,CASSSNSYGYTF,TGTGCCAGCAGCTCTAATAGCTATGGCTACACCTTC
TRBJ2-7,TRBV7-2,NA,many,CASSQTDNTEQYF,TGTGCCAGCAGCCAGACCGACAATACCGAGCAGTACTTC
TRBJ2-4,TRBV6-1,NA,NA,CASRSGDTVAKNIQYF,TGTGCCAGCAGATCCGGGGACACCGTAGCCAAAAACATTCAGTACTTC
TRBJ2-7,TRBV20-1,NA,many,CSARKEPYEQYF,TGCAGTGCTAGAAAGGAACCCTACGAGCAGTACTTC
TRBJ2-7,TRBV5-1,TRBD2,many,CASSRSLAALYEQYF,TGCGCCAGCAGCCGTTCCCTAGCGGCCCTTTACGAGCAGTACTTC
TRBJ2-7,TRBV6-1,NA,many,CAIQLASYEQYF,TGTGCCATCCAACTAGCTTCCTACGAGCAGTACTTC
TRBJ2-2,TRBV12-3/TRBV12-4,NA,many,CASNLPPGELFF,TGTGCCAGCAACCTCCCGCCAGGGGAGCTGTTTTTT
TRBJ2-1,TRBV7-2,TRBD2,many,CASSARPSGVSYNEQFF,TGTGCCAGCAGCGCAAGGCCTAGCGGGGTCTCCTACAATGAGCAGTTCTTC
TRBJ2-2,TRBV14,NA,many,CASSQILGTGELFF,TGTGCCAGCAGCCAGATACTTGGGACCGGGGAGCTGTTTTTT
TRBJ1-4,TRBV5-1,NA,NA,CASSPGPTRSEKLFF,TGCGCCAGCAGCCCAGGTCCCACCCGGAGTGAAAAACTGTTTTTT
TRBJ2-1,TRBV7-9,NA,many,CASSLGGWGGNEQFF,TGTGCCAGCAGCTTAGGCGGTTGGGGAGGCAATGAGCAGTTCTTC
TRBJ1-1,TRBV20-1,NA,many,CSARDMRETNTEAFF,TGCAGTGCTAGAGATATGCGGGAGACGAACACTGAAGCTTTCTTT
TRBJ2-2,TRBV5-1,NA,many,CASSPDGVNTGELFF,TGCGCCAGCAGCCCTGACGGGGTTAACACCGGGGAGCTGTTTTTT